This T cell receptor (beta chain) was identified in a study of cytomegalovirus exposure and HLA in healthy donors. On this clone itself: The antigen is unknown.

With 60 Vbeta and 13 Jbeta primers, the PCR was carried out. Using immunoSEQ multiplex PCR, the repertoire was profiled, and TCRdb retains in-frame clones only, with some absent. The data include roughly 120,000 clones; the top ten clones carry 2.2%. V lost 9 bases and J lost 2; bases outside the gene matches: 11. The germline CDR1 and CDR2 sequences are LNHDA and SQIVND (reference sequence). CDR3 length: 16 amino acids. Regarding the study as a whole: Using the classifier, cytomegalovirus status was reportedly diagnosed with high specificity and sensitivity. In a later analysis, across HLA loci, associated TCR counts were highest for DRB1, lowest for HLA-C. Evidence from a later analysis indicated that most CMV-associated TCR beta chains looked HLA-restricted.

Everyone who donated was a healthy bone marrow donor. The TCR comes from a middle-aged man in good health and CMV-seronegative. Material for sequencing was PBMCs. The chain links TRBV19 to TRBJ2-7, with 12 bases lining up with TRBD2. The CDR3 nucleotides are TGTGCCAGCCGCGACTCCTCTAGCGGGAGGGCCTACGAGCAGTACTTC. Encoded protein: CASRDSSSGRAYEQYF.